This T cell receptor (beta chain) is drawn from a study of blood T cell repertoires in COVID-19. In the study overall: The United States, Italy and Spain supplied acute and convalescent COVID-19 samples. PBMCs, B-cell-depleted T cells, or T cells were the source of the cDNA or gDNA that made up the material.

In the original processing: Quantification of nucleated cells was approximated via reference gene primer amplification. Sequenced by immunoSEQ multiplex PCR; TCRdb stores in-frame clones only, minus some. V and J calls plus clone size are reproduced from that table; the DNA served to infer D and trimming. The sample consists of roughly 93,000 clones, nearly 90% of them appearing once. This clone was recorded only once. The ends were cut back, 0 bases at V and 2 bases at J, with 10 bases in the middle. This CDR3 contains 15 residues. In germline, CDR1 is MNHEY, CDR2 SVGAGI. Input material: peripheral blood. The receptor was isolated from a man aged 45-65 years with acute or convalescent COVID-19. The chain recombines TRBV6-5 with TRBJ2-5; perhaps TRBD1 as D (5 bases). The chain's CDR3 is CASSYSGARQETQYF. The CDR3 DNA follows: TGTGCCAGCAGTTACTCTGGGGCTAGGCAAGAGACCCAGTACTTC.